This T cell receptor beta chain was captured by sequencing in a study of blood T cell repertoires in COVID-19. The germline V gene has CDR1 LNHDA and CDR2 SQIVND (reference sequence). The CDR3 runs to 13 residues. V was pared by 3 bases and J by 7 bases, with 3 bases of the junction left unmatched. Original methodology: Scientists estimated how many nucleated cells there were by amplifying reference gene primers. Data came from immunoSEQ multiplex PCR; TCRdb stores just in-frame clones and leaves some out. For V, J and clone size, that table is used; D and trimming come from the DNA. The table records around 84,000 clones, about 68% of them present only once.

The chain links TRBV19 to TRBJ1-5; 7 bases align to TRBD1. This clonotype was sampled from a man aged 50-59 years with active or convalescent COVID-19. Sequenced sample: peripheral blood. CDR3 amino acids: CASSITGEQPQHF. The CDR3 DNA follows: TGTGCCAGTAGTATTACAGGGGAACAGCCCCAGCATTTT.